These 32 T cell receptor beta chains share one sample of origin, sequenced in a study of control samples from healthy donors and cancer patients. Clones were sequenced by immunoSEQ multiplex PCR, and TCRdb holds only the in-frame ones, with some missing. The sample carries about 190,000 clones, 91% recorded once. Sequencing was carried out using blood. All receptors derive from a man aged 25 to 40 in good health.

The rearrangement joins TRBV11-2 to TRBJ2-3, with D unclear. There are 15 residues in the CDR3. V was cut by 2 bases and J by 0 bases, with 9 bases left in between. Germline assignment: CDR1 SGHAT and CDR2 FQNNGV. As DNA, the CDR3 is TGTGCCAGCAGCTTAAGGGCAGTAAGCACAGATACGCAGTATTTT. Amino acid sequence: CASSLRAVSTDTQYF.

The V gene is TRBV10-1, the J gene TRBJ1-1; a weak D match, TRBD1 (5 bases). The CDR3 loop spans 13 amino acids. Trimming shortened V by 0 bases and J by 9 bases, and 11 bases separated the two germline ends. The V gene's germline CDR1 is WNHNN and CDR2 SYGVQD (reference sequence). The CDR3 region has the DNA TGCGCCAGCAGTGAGTCCGGGGGGTTGAAAGCTTTCTTT. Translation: CASSESGGLKAFF.

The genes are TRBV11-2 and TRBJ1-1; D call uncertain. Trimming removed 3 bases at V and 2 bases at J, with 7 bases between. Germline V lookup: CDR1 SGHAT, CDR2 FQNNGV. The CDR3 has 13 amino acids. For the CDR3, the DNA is TGTGCCAGCAGCTTTACAGTCAACACTGAAGCTTTCTTT. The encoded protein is CASSFTVNTEAFF.

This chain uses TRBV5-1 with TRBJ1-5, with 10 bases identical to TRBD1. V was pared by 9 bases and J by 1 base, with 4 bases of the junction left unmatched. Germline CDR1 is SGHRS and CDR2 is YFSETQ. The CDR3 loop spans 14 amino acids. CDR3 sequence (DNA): TGCGCCAACGGGACAGGGGAGAGCAATCAGCCCCAGCATTTT. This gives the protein CANGTGESNQPQHF.

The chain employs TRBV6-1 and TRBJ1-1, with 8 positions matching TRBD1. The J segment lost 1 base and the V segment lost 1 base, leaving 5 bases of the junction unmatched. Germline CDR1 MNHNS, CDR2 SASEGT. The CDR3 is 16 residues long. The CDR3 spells CASSEEAGQGNTEAFF. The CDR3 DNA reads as TGTGCCAGCAGTGAAGAAGCCGGACAGGGGAACACTGAAGCTTTCTTT.

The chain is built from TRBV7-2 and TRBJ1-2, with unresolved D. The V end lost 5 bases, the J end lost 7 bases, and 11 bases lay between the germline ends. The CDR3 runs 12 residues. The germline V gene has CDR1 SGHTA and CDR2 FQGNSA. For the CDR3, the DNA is TGTGCCAGCAGCCCCGGGGTGGCTGGCTACACCTTC. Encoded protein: CASSPGVAGYTF.

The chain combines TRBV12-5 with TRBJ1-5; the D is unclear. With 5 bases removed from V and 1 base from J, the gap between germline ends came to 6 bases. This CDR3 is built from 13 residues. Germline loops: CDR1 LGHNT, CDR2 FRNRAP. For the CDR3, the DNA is TGTGCTAGTGGTCTGGACAGCAATCAGCCCCAGCATTTT. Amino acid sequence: CASGLDSNQPQHF.

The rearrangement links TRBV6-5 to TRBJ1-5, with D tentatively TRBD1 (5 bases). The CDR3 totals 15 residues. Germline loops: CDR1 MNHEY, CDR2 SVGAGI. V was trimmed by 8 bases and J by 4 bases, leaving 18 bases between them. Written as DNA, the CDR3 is TGTGCCAGCGCTCCTTGGGGGGGGGAGAATCAGCCCCAGCATTTT. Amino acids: CASAPWGGENQPQHF.

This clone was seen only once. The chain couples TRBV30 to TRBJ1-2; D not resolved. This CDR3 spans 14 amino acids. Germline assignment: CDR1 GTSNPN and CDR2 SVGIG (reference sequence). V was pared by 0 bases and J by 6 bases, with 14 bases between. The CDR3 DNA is TGTGCCTGGAGTGTGATATACCGTGGAAATGGCTACACCTTC. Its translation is CAWSVIYRGNGYTF.

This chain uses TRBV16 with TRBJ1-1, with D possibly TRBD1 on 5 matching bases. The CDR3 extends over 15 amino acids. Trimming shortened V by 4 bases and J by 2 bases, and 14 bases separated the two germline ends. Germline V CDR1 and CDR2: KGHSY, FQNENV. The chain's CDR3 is CASSPGVAVNTEAFF. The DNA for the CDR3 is TGTGCCAGCAGCCCGGGGGTAGCGGTAAACACTGAAGCTTTCTTT. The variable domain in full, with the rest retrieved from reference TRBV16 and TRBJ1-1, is GEEVAQTPKHLVRGEGQKAKLYCAPIKGHSYVFWYQQVLKNEFKFLISFQNENVFDETGMPKERFSAKCLPNSPCSLEIQATKLEDSAVYFCASSPGVAVNTEAFFGQGTRLTVV.

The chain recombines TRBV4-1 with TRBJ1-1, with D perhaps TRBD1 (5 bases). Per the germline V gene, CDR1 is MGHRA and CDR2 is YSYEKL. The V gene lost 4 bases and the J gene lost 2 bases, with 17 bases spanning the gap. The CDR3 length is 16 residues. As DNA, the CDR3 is TGCGCCAGCAGCCCCCCTAAGACAGCTTTAAACACTGAAGCTTTCTTT. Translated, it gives CASSPPKTALNTEAFF.

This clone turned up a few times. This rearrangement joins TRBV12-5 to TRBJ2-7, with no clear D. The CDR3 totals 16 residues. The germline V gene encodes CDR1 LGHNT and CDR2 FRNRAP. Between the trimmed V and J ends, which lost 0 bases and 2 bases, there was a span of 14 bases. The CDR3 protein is CASGLVNFGKPYEQYF. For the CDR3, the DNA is TGTGCTAGTGGTTTGGTAAATTTTGGGAAACCCTACGAGCAGTACTTC.

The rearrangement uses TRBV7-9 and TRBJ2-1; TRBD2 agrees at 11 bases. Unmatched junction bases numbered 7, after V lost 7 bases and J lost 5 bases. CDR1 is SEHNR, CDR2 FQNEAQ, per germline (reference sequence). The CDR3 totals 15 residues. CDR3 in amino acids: CASKLLAGAHNEQFF. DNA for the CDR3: TGTGCCAGCAAGCTACTAGCGGGGGCCCACAATGAGCAGTTCTTC.

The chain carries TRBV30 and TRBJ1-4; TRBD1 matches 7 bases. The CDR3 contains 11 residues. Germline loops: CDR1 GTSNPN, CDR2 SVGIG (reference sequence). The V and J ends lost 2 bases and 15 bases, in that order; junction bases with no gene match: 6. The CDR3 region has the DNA TGTGCCTGGAGTCTAGGGACAGCCGTGTTTTTT. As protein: CAWSLGTAVFF.

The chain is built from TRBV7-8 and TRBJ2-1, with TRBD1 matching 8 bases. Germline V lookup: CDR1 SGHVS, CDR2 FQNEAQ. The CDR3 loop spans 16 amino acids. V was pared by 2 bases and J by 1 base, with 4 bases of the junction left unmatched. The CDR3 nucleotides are TGTGCCAGCAGCTTAAGGACAGGGAGTTCCTACAATGAGCAGTTCTTC. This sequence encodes CASSLRTGSSYNEQFF. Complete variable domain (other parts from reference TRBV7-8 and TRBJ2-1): GAGVSQSPRYKVAKRGQDVALRCDPISGHVSLFWYQQALGQGPEFLTYFQNEAQLDKSGLPSDRFFAERPEGSVSTLKIQRTQQEDSAVYLCASSLRTGSSYNEQFFGPGTRLTVL.

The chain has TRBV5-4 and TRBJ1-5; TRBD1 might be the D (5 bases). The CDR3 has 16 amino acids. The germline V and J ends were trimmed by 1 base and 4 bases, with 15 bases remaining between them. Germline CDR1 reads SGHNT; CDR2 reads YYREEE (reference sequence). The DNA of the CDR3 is TGTGCCAGCAGCTTGTGCACCCAGGGCCTGAATCAGCCCCAGCATTTT. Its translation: CASSLCTQGLNQPQHF.

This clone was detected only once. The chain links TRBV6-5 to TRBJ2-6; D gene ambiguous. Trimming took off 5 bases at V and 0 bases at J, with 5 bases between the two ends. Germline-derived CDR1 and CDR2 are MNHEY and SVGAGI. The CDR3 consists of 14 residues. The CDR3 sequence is CASSQDSGANVLTF. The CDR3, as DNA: TGTGCCAGCAGTCAGGACTCTGGGGCCAACGTCCTGACTTTC.

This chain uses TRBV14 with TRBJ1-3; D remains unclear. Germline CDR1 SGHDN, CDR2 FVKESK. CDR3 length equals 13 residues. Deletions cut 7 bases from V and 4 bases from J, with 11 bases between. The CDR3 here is CASNRGFGNTIYF. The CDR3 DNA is TGTGCCAGCAACCGGGGTTTCGGAAACACCATATATTTT.

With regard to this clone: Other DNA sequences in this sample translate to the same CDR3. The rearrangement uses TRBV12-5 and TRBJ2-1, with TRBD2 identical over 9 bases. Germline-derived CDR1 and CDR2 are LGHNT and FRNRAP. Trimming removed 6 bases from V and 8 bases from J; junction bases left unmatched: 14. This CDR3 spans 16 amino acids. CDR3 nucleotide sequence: TGTGCTAGTGGGCTCGGGGCAGCGGGGGGTAGGGATGAGCAGTTCTTC. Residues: CASGLGAAGGRDEQFF.

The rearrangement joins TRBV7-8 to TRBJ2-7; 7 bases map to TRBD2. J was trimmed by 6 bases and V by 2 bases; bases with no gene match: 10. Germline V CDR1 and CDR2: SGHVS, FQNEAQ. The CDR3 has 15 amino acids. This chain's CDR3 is CASSLSLGEGSEQYF. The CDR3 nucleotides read TGTGCCAGCAGCTTATCTTTGGGGGAGGGGAGCGAGCAGTACTTC. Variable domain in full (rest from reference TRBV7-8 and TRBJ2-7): GAGVSQSPRYKVAKRGQDVALRCDPISGHVSLFWYQQALGQGPEFLTYFQNEAQLDKSGLPSDRFFAERPEGSVSTLKIQRTQQEDSAVYLCASSLSLGEGSEQYFGPGTRLTVT.

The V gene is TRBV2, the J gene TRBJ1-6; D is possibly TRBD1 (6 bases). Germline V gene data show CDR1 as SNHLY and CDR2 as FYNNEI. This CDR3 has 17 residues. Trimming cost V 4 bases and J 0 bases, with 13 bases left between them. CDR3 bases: TGTGCCAGCAGTGCTCGACAGGCGAGCTCCTATAATTCACCCCTCCACTTT. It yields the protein CASSARQASSYNSPLHF.

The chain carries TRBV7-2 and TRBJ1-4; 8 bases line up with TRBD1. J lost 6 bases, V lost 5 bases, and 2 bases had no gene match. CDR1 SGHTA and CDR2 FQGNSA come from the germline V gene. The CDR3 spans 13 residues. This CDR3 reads CASSTDRDEKLFF. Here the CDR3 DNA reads TGTGCCAGCAGCACGGACAGGGATGAAAAACTGTTTTTT.

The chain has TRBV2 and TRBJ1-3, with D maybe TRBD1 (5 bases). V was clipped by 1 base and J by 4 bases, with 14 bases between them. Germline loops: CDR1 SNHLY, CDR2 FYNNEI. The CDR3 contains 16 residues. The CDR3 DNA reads TGTGCCAGCAGTGAAGGAGGACCAGGGTCCGGAAACACCATATATTTT. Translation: CASSEGGPGSGNTIYF.

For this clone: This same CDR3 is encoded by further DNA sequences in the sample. In DNA, the CDR3 is TGTGCCAGCAGCCAAGAGACCGGGACAGGCGCCACAGATACGCAGTATTTT. It yields the protein CASSQETGTGATDTQYF. J is TRBJ2-3 and V is TRBV14; 8 bases are a match to TRBD1. Germline CDR1 SGHDN, CDR2 FVKESK. J gave up 2 bases and V 0 bases, and 7 bases lay outside the gene matches. There are 17 residues in the CDR3.

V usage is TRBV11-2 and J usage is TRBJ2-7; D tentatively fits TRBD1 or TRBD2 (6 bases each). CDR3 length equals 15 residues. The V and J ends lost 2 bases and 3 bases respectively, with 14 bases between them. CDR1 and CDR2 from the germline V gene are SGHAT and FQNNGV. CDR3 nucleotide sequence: TGTGCCAGCAGCTTACGGGGGCAGGGTGGCTACGAGCAGTACTTC. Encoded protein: CASSLRGQGGYEQYF.

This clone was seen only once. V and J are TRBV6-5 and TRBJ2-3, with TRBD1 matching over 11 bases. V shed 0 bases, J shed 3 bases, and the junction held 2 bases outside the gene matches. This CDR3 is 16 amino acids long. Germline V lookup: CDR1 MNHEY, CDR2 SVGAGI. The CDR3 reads CASSYSGQGATDTQYF. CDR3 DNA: TGTGCCAGCAGTTACTCCGGACAGGGGGCGACAGATACGCAGTATTTT.

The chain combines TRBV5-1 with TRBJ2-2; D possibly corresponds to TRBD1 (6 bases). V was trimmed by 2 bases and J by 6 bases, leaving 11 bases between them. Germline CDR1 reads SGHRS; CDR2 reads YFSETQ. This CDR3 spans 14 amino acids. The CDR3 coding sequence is TGCGCCAGCAGCTTAACAGGGATTCCCGGGGAGCTGTTTTTT. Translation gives CASSLTGIPGELFF.

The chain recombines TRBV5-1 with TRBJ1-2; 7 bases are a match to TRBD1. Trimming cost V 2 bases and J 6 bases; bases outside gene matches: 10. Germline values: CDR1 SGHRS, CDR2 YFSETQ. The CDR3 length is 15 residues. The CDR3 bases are TGCGCCAGCAGCTTCCTACAGGGGTCTTCTAATGGCTACACCTTC. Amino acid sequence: CASSFLQGSSNGYTF.

In DNA form, the CDR3 reads TGCGCCAGCAGCTTGGGTCCCGGGGGCGAAGGCTACACCTTC. It encodes CASSLGPGGEGYTF. The chain joins TRBV5-1 to TRBJ1-2; D might be TRBD1 (6 bases). The germline V gene has CDR1 SGHRS and CDR2 YFSETQ. Trimming stripped 0 bases from V and 8 bases from J, with 14 bases between. CDR3 length equals 14 residues.

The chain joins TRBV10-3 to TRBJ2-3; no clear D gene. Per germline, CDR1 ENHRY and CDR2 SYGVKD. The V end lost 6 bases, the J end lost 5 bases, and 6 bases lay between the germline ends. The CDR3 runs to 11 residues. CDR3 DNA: TGTGCCATCAGCTTTGAAGATACGCAGTATTTT. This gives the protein CAISFEDTQYF.

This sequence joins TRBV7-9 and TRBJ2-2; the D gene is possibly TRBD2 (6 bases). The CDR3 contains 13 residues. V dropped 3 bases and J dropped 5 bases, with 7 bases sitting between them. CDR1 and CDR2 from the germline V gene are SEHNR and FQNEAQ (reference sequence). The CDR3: CASSFGGTGELFF. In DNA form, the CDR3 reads TGTGCCAGCAGCTTCGGAGGGACCGGGGAGCTGTTTTTT.

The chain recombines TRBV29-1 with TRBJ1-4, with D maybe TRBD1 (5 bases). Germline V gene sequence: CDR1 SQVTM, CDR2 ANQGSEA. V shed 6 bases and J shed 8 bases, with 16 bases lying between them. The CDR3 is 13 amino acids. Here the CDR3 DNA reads TGCAGCGTCCTCAGGGCCGTGGGGGAAAAACTGTTTTTT. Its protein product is CSVLRAVGEKLFF.